This TCR beta chain was profiled in a study of somatic mutations in cytotoxic T cells in rheumatoid arthritis. The CDR3 loop spans 15 amino acids. Germline lookup yields CDR1 MNHEY and CDR2 SMNVEV (reference sequence). The germline V and J ends were trimmed by 1 base and 2 bases, with 11 bases remaining between them. TCRdb keeps only in-frame clones here, not all; method: immunoSEQ multiplex PCR. The table lists some 20,000 clones, around 83% of them singletons. The V gene is TRBV27, the J gene TRBJ2-5, with no clear D. Sequencing was carried out using CD8+ T cells sorted from blood. This TCR came from a man aged 18-30 years with rheumatoid arthritis. CDR3 loop: CASSLYPTTQETQYF. The CDR3 DNA is TGTGCCAGCAGTTTATACCCCACGACACAAGAGACCCAGTACTTC.